The clone carrying this T cell receptor (beta chain) was recorded a few times. The sample comes from a study of early T cells in non-severe SARS-CoV-2 infection. TCRdb analysed the 5' RACE reads with MiXCR anew, one entry per CDR3 protein. Found here are around 88,000 distinct CDR3 sequences, 13% to 15% of them singletons; the top ten hold about 7.5%. The CDR3 spans 20 residues. V gave up 1 base and J gave up 4 bases, with 25 bases separating them. Germline assignment: CDR1 SGHNT and CDR2 YENEEA. The chain links TRBV11-3 to TRBJ2-2; D might be TRBD1 or TRBD2, each matching 5 bases. The TCR originated in an adult who was a healthcare worker with PCR-confirmed SARS-CoV-2 infection or an uninfected control (not recorded which). The sample consisted of whole blood. Here the CDR3 DNA reads TGTGCCAGCAGCTTAGGTCCTGAGGGACGGACCACCCAGGCCACCGGGGAGCTGTTTTTT. This gives the protein CASSLGPEGRTTQATGELFF. The variable domain in full, with the rest retrieved from reference TRBV11-3 and TRBJ2-2, is EAGVVQSPRYKIIEKKQPVAFWCNPISGHNTLYWYLQNLGQGPELLIRYENEEAVDDSQLPKDRFSAERLKGVDSTLKIQPAELGDSAVYLCASSLGPEGRTTQATGELFFGEGSRLTVL.